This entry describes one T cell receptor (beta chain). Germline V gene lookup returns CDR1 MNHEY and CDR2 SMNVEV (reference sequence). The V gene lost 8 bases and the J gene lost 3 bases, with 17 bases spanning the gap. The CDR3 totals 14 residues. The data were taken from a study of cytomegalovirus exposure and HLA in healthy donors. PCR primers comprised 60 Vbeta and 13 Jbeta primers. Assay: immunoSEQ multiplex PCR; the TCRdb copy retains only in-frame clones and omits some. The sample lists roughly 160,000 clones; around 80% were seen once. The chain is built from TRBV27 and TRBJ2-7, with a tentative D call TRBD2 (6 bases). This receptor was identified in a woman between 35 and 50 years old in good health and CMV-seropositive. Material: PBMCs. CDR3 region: CASRRGVGGYEQYF. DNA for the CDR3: TGTGCCAGCCGCCGGGGAGTGGGAGGCTACGAGCAGTACTTC.